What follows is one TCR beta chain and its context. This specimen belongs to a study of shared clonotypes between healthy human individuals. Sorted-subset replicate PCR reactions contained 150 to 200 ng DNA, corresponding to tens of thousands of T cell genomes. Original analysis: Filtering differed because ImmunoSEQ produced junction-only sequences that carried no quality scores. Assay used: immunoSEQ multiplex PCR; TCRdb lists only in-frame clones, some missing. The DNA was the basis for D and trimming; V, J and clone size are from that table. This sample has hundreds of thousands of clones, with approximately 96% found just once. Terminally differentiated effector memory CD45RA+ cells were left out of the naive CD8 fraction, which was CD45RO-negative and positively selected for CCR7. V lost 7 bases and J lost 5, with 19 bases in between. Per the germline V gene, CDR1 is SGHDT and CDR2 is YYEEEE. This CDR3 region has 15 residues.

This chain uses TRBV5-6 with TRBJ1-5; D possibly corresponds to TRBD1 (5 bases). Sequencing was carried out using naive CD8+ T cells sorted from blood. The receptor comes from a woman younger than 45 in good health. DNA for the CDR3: TGTGCCAGCTCATTGGGGGATGGACCCTATCAGCCCCAGCATTTT. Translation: CASSLGDGPYQPQHF.